The sequence of this T cell receptor (beta chain) was determined in a study of blood T cell repertoires in COVID-19. The wider study: The study drew acute and convalescent COVID-19 samples from the United States, Italy and Spain. The analysed material was cDNA or gDNA that came from T cells, B-cell-depleted T cells, or PBMCs.

Germline lookup yields CDR1 MNHEY and CDR2 SVGEGT. The V end lost 2 bases, the J end lost 4 bases, and 3 bases lay between the germline ends. This CDR3 comprises 13 residues. In the original analysis: Amplification of reference gene primers provided the estimated nucleated cell counts. Using immunoSEQ multiplex PCR, the repertoire was profiled, and TCRdb retains in-frame clones only, with some absent. V, J and clone size were drawn from that table, and D and trimming were deduced from the DNA. The data show 150,000 to 200,000 clones, with about 70% seen just once and around 7.9% held by the top ten. This clone was picked up a small number of times.

The V gene is TRBV6-2 or TRBV6-3, the J gene TRBJ2-6; D uncertain. The sample consisted of peripheral blood. The TCR comes from a woman between 45 and 65 years old with active or convalescent COVID-19. The CDR3 loop is CASSYAGANVLTF. The CDR3 bases are TGTGCCAGCAGTTACGCGGGGGCCAACGTCCTGACTTTC.